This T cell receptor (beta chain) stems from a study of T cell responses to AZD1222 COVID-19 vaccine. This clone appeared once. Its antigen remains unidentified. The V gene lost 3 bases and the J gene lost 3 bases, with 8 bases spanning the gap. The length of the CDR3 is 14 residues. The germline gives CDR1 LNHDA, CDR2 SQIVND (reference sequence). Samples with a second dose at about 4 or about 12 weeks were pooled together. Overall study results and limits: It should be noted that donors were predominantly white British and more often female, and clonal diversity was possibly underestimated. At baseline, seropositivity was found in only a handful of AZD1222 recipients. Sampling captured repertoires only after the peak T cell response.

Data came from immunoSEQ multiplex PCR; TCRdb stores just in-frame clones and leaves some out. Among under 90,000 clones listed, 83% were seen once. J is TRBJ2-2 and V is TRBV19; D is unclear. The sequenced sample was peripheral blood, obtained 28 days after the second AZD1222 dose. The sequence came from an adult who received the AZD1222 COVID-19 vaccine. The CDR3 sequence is CASSIQGYTGELFF. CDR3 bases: TGTGCCAGTAGTATTCAAGGGTACACCGGGGAGCTGTTTTTT.